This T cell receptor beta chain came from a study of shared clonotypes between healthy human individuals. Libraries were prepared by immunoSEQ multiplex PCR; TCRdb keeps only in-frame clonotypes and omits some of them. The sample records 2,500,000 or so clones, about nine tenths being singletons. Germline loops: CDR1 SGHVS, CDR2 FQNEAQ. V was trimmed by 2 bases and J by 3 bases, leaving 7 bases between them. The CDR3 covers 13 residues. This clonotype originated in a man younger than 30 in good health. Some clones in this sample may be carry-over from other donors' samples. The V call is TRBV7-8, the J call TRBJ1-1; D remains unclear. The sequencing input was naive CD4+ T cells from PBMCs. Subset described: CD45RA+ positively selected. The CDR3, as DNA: TGTGCCAGCAGCTTACCCTTCGACACTGAAGCTTTCTTT. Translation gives CASSLPFDTEAFF.